This T cell receptor beta chain was sequenced during a study of T cells in Graves' hyperthyroidism and ophthalmopathy. TCR beta CDR3 regions were amplified from RNA transcripts. HTBI primers were used for first-round RT-PCR of the TCR CDR3. TCRdb processed the multiplex PCR reads anew with MiXCR; each CDR3 protein has one entry. The repertoire holds about 400,000 distinct CDR3 sequences, with 14% to 15% as singletons. This clonotype occurred a few times. Its antigen is not identified. Points from the study as a whole: The majority of expanded thyroid clonotypes above 0.001 also appeared in blood. By a 13 V-J model, ophthalmopathy was set apart from stable hyperthyroidism.

Trimming removed 8 bases at V and 8 bases at J, with 18 bases between. Per the germline V gene, CDR1 is SNHLY and CDR2 is FYNNEI. This CDR3 has 13 residues. Diagnostic assessment was based on clinical symptoms, serum thyroxine and TRAb, thyroid ultrasound and orbital computed tomography. This TCR was sampled from a woman aged 25 to 39 with Graves' hyperthyroidism. Sequences were obtained from blood. The V gene is TRBV2, the J gene TRBJ1-2; D is uncertain. CDR3 in amino acids: CASPLLGRTGYTF. DNA for the CDR3: TGTGCCAGCCCACTCCTGGGCAGGACCGGCTACACCTTC.